The source of this T cell receptor beta chain is a study of T cells after yellow fever vaccination (dated by TCRdb to the late 2010s). A note on the overall study: Libraries from fractions with low cell numbers were prepared with the SMART-Seq v4 Ultra Low Input RNA kit. To follow T-cell clones before and after primary and booster YFV17D yellow fever vaccination, bulk TCR alpha and beta repertoires were sequenced over time. The cohort comprised two healthy male donors, one aged 18 to 29 and one aged 30 to 40 years. Blood samples were taken at several timepoints before and after primary and secondary immunization, and bulk PBMC replicates and cell subsets were isolated.

This specimen's treatment or condition label, interpreted: live attenuated yellow fever vaccine strain. Two biological replicates of bulk PBMCs were collected at each blood-draw timepoint. A standard Ficoll-Paque protocol was used to isolate PBMCs from peripheral blood. TriZol was used to extract RNA from bulk PBMCs, from CD4 and CD8 fractions, and from dextramer-positive and dextramer-negative fractions. Spanning cysteine to phenylalanine, the CDR3 consists of 12 amino acids. Only CDR3 DNA is held: 36 bases, read in frame from base 1. V lost 1 base and J lost 10 bases; the stretch between them is 4 bases long. CDR1 is given as KGHDR and CDR2 as SFDVKD, both from the germline V gene. General study outcomes and caveats: Because only two donors were included in the study, the extent to which the findings can be generalized is limited. A small fraction of clonotypes showed up in both the CD4 and CD8 compartments, probably as a result of convergent recombination. The secondary T-cell response was weaker than the primary response but faster, peaking on day 5 instead of day 15. After the booster, most clones that had expanded after primary vaccination were detected again (approximately 96% of CD4 and around nine tenths of CD8), suggesting broad maintenance of memory. Because abundant contaminating clonotypes from the bulk population could be contained in FACS-sorted repertoires, computational filtering was required.

Comment on this clonotype: The antigen it binds to is not known. No qualities accompany the bases; no much larger clone lies one base away.

The sequencer was an Illumina NovaSeq 6000. TCR cDNA was synthesized by 5'RACE template switching, which introduced a universal primer site and unique molecular identifiers. Priming for cDNA synthesis came from both the TCR alpha and TCR beta constant segments. Two PCR steps were used to amplify libraries, with sample barcodes and sequencing adapters being added in the second step. Sequencing of the libraries was done on either Illumina HiSeq 2500 (2x100 bp) or NovaSeq (2x150 bp). Under the source paper's analysis protocol: Reads were demultiplexed and collapsed into UMI consensus sequences with MIGEC, and V(D)J alignment was performed with MiXCR. Vaccine-responding clonotypes were identified with edgeR using replicate PBMC samples, with FDR below 0.01 and a log2 fold change above 5 up to day 15 being required. Each bulk clonotype received a CD4 or CD8 identity based on whether the sequenced CD4 or CD8 repertoire contained that clonotype at higher abundance. The raw public reads went through TCRdb reprocessing: fastp at Q25, MiXCR clone calling, in-frame beta chains kept. Entries that share a CDR3 protein sequence are merged under the most common genes and DNA. TCRdb, not the authors, supplied the V and J calls. This sample comprises fewer than 500,000 distinct CDR3 sequences, roughly a sixth of them detected only once. The ten largest clones capture roughly a sixth of the sample.

The chain employs TRBV24-1 and TRBJ1-6; no D gene can be assigned with confidence. The specimen was PBMCs, collected before the yellow fever booster vaccination. This sequence originates from a man younger than 30 who received the YFV17D yellow fever vaccine. The CDR3 amino acid sequence is: CATSDLYSPLHF. In nucleotide form, the sequence is TGTGCCACCAGTGATTTATACTCACCCCTCCACTTT.